This T cell receptor beta chain was profiled in a study of shared clonotypes between healthy human individuals. Method: immunoSEQ multiplex PCR; TCRdb's copy keeps in-frame clones and lacks some. Here the sample spans approximately 1,500,000 clones, roughly 95% being singletons. Study-wide findings and caveats: Only blood was sampled; tissue repertoires likely differ.

Germline-derived CDR1 and CDR2 are SNHLY and FYNNEI. Trimming shortened V by 10 bases and J by 1 base, and 13 bases separated the two germline ends. CDR3 length: 13 amino acids. With regard to this clone: What it binds is not known.

This receptor was obtained from a man aged 30 to 39 in good health. Material for sequencing was naive CD4+ T cells sorted from blood. Subset given: CD45RA+ positively selected. The chain has TRBV2 and TRBJ2-5; D remains ambiguous. This CDR3 is CAIANFPQETQYF. The CDR3 DNA follows: TGTGCCATCGCGAATTTTCCCCAAGAGACCCAGTACTTC.